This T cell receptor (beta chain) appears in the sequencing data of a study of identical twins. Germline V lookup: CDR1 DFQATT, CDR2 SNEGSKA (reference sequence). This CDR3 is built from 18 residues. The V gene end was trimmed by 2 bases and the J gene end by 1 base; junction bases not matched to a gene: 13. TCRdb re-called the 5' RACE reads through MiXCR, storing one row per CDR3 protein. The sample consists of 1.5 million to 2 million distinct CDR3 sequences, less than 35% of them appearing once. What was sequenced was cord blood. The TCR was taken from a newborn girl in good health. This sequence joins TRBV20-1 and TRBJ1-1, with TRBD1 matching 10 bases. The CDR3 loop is CSARQPGQGPRWNTEAFF. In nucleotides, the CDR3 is TGCAGTGCTAGACAACCGGGACAGGGGCCAAGGTGGAACACTGAAGCTTTCTTT.